Following are 20 T cell receptor beta chains from one sample sequenced in a study of shared clonotypes between healthy human individuals. TCRdb keeps only in-frame clones here, not all; method: immunoSEQ multiplex PCR. The sample has approximately 500,000 clones; roughly 79% are singletons. What was sequenced was PBMCs. These receptors all come from a woman between 40 and 55 years old in good health. Some clones in this sample may be carry-over from other donors' samples.

The chain links TRBV7-6 to TRBJ1-4; a weak D match, TRBD1 (5 bases). Germline CDR1 reads SGHVS; CDR2 reads FNYEAQ. Trimming took 5 bases from V and 5 from J, leaving 12 bases between them. The CDR3 spans 14 residues. The CDR3 DNA reads TGTGCCAGCAGCAACAATCAGGGAAATGAAAAACTGTTTTTT. This codes for CASSNNQGNEKLFF. Full variable domain (rest looked up from reference TRBV7-6 and TRBJ1-4): GAGVSQSPRYKVTKRGQDVALRCDPISGHVSLYWYRQALGQGPEFLTYFNYEAQQDKSGLPNDRFSAERPEGSISTLTIQRTEQRDSAMYRCASSNNQGNEKLFFGSGTQLSVL.

The chain uses TRBV6-1 and TRBJ2-7; a weak D match, TRBD2 (7 bases). The CDR3 is 15 residues long. CDR1 is MNHNS and CDR2 is SASEGT in the germline V gene. Trimming took off 1 base at V and 2 bases at J, with 12 bases between the two ends. The chain's CDR3 is CASSEEGGGPYEQYF. The CDR3 region has the DNA TGTGCCAGCAGTGAAGAAGGGGGAGGGCCCTACGAGCAGTACTTC.

There are a few counts of this clone. The chain employs TRBV2 and TRBJ2-5, with D perhaps TRBD1 (6 bases). Trimming pared 5 bases from V and 5 bases from J, leaving 15 bases between. This CDR3 contains 14 residues. The germline V gene has CDR1 SNHLY and CDR2 FYNNEI. The CDR3 nucleotides are TGTGCCAGCAGTAATACAGGGAGAGAGGAGACCCAGTACTTC. Translation gives CASSNTGREETQYF.

This clone was found once. The chain employs TRBV10-3 and TRBJ2-1; 14 nucleotides match TRBD2. V trimming: 0 bases; J trimming: 8 bases; junction bases outside the gene matches: 3. Germline-derived CDR1 and CDR2 are ENHRY and SYGVKD. This CDR3 is built from 16 residues. The CDR3 DNA sequence: TGTGCCATCAGTGAGTCGGGACTAGCGGGAGAGGATGAGCAGTTCTTC. Encoded protein: CAISESGLAGEDEQFF.

The CDR3 sequence is CASSLGQEAYEQYF. The DNA of the CDR3 is TGTGCCAGCAGCTTAGGCCAGGAGGCCTACGAGCAGTACTTC. The J gene is TRBJ2-7, the V gene TRBV7-2; a weak D match, TRBD2 (5 bases). Germline V CDR1 and CDR2: SGHTA, FQGNSA. Trimming shortened V by 1 base and J by 2 bases, and 9 bases separated the two germline ends. The CDR3 has 14 amino acids.

V and J are TRBV28 and TRBJ2-7; D is undetermined. CDR1 MDHEN and CDR2 SYDVKM come from the germline V gene. This CDR3 contains 12 residues. The ends were cut back, 5 bases at V and 0 bases at J, with 5 bases in the middle. The CDR3 nucleotides are TGTGCCAGCAGTATCATCTCCTACGAGCAGTACTTC. As protein: CASSIISYEQYF.

This rearrangement joins TRBV9 to TRBJ2-1, with D possibly TRBD2 on 6 matching bases. Germline V gene lookup returns CDR1 SGDLS and CDR2 YYNGEE. Trimming stripped 0 bases from V and 8 bases from J, with 15 bases between. CDR3 length equals 15 residues. CDR3 bases: TGTGCCAGCAGCGTAGGAGGCGCGGGCGGGGATGAGCAGTTCTTC. Translated, it gives CASSVGGAGGDEQFF. Together with reference TRBV9 and TRBJ2-1, the CDR3 gives the full variable domain: DSGVTQTPKHLITATGQRVTLRCSPRSGDLSVYWYQQSLDQGLQFLIQYYNGEERAKGNILERFSAQQFPDLHSELNLSSLELGDSALYFCASSVGGAGGDEQFFGPGTRLTVL.

This clone was seen a few times. V and J are TRBV4-2 and TRBJ2-2, with 9 nucleotides matching TRBD2. CDR1 LGHNA and CDR2 YNFKEQ come from the germline V gene. The junction had 4 bases not matched to a gene; V was cut back by 1 base and J by 1 base. This CDR3 is 17 amino acids long. The CDR3 nucleotides read TGTGCCAGCAGCCAAGCGGCTAGCGGGGTGAACACCGGGGAGCTGTTTTTT. Translation: CASSQAASGVNTGELFF.

This sequence joins TRBV7-9 and TRBJ2-6; D uncertain. This CDR3 has 15 residues. Germline V CDR1 and CDR2: SEHNR, FQNEAQ (reference sequence). The germline V and J ends were trimmed by 1 base and 0 bases, with 4 bases remaining between them. CDR3 in DNA: TGTGCCAGCAGCTTAGTAAGCTCTGGGGCCAACGTCCTGACTTTC. Translation gives CASSLVSSGANVLTF. Full variable domain (remainder filled in from reference TRBV7-9 and TRBJ2-6): DTGVSQNPRHKITKRGQNVTFRCDPISEHNRLYWYRQTLGQGPEFLTYFQNEAQLEKSRLLSDRFSAERPKGSFSTLEIQRTEQGDSAMYLCASSLVSSGANVLTFGAGSRLTVL.

The rearrangement joins TRBV5-4 to TRBJ2-3, with D possibly being TRBD1 (6 bases). This CDR3 spans 14 amino acids. Trimming removed 3 bases from V and 0 bases from J, with 8 bases in between. CDR1 SGHNT and CDR2 YYREEE come from the germline V gene (reference sequence). CDR3 DNA sequence: TGTGCCAGCAGCTCGAGGGGGAGCACAGATACGCAGTATTTT. Translated, it gives CASSSRGSTDTQYF. The whole variable domain, remainder taken from reference TRBV5-4 and TRBJ2-3, is ETGVTQSPTHLIKTRGQQVTLRCSSQSGHNTVSWYQQALGQGPQFIFQYYREEENGRGNFPPRFSGLQFPNYSSELNVNALELDDSALYLCASSSRGSTDTQYFGPGTRLTVL.

The chain joins TRBV14 to TRBJ2-3; no reliable D call. The CDR3 consists of 13 residues. The germline CDR1 and CDR2 sequences are SGHDN and FVKESK. V lost 1 base, J lost 3 bases, and 5 bases lay in between. The DNA of the CDR3 is TGTGCCAGCAGCCAAGTCAGAACAGATACGCAGTATTTT. Translation gives CASSQVRTDTQYF.

This clone was seen only a few times. The chain uses TRBV4-2 and TRBJ2-1; TRBD2 is a possible D gene (5 bases). The CDR3 covers 16 residues. Per germline, CDR1 LGHNA and CDR2 YNFKEQ. With 0 bases removed from V and 3 bases from J, the gap between germline ends came to 12 bases. The CDR3 DNA follows: TGTGCCAGCAGCCAAGAAAGCGGAGCCGGCTACAATGAGCAGTTCTTC. Protein sequence: CASSQESGAGYNEQFF.

V usage is TRBV5-1 and J usage is TRBJ2-5; 11 bases align to TRBD2. V trimming: 3 bases; J trimming: 4 bases; junction bases outside the gene matches: 8. CDR1 is SGHRS, CDR2 YFSETQ, per germline. There are 16 residues in the CDR3. Here the CDR3 reads CASSWTLAGGRETQYF. DNA of the CDR3: TGCGCCAGCAGCTGGACGCTAGCGGGAGGTCGAGAGACCCAGTACTTC.

The rearrangement links TRBV5-1 to TRBJ2-2; D is perhaps TRBD2 (6 bases). This CDR3 has 17 amino acids. Germline V gives CDR1 SGHRS, CDR2 YFSETQ. V was cut by 3 bases and J by 0 bases, with 15 bases left in between. The CDR3 spells CASSSTLSGSNTGELFF. The CDR3 DNA is TGCGCCAGCAGCTCGACACTCAGCGGGTCGAACACCGGGGAGCTGTTTTTT.

The gene calls are TRBV5-4 and TRBJ1-1; no firm D call. This CDR3 is built from 15 residues. The V gene's germline CDR1 is SGHNT and CDR2 YYREEE (reference sequence). Trimming stripped 0 bases from V and 0 bases from J, with 9 bases between. The CDR3 loop is CASSLVGGLNTEAFF. In DNA, the CDR3 is TGTGCCAGCAGCTTGGTAGGCGGACTGAACACTGAAGCTTTCTTT.

This clone occurred once. The V gene is TRBV29-1, the J gene TRBJ2-3, with D possibly being TRBD1 (6 bases). Germline CDR1 SQVTM, CDR2 ANQGSEA. There are 17 residues in the CDR3. V was pared by 2 bases and J by 2 bases, with 20 bases between. The CDR3 bases are TGCAGCGTTGAATCGTCTGGGACACGAGGATTCACAGATACGCAGTATTTT. Translation gives CSVESSGTRGFTDTQYF.

This rearrangement joins TRBV4-2 to TRBJ1-3; TRBD1 aligns across 7 bases. The germline V gene has CDR1 LGHNA and CDR2 YNFKEQ. There are 16 residues in the CDR3. The trim removed 1 base at V and 2 bases at J, leaving 5 bases unmatched. The CDR3 protein is CASSQVAGGAGNTIYF. The CDR3 bases are TGTGCCAGCAGCCAAGTGGCAGGGGGGGCTGGAAACACCATATATTTT.

V is TRBV10-3 and J is TRBJ2-7; 8 positions match TRBD2. Germline CDR1 ENHRY, CDR2 SYGVKD. The CDR3 loop spans 15 amino acids. V shed 0 bases and J 5 bases; nucleotides not matched to a gene: 6. Here the CDR3 reads CAISESSGRIDEQYF. In nucleotides, the CDR3 is TGTGCCATCAGTGAGTCGAGCGGGAGAATCGACGAGCAGTACTTC.

The rearrangement joins TRBV29-1 to TRBJ1-3; a weak D match, TRBD1 (6 bases). Germline V gives CDR1 SQVTM, CDR2 ANQGSEA. The CDR3 spans 13 residues. Deletions cut 7 bases from V and 4 bases from J, with 14 bases between. For the CDR3, the DNA is TGCAGCGCGGCAACAGGGCCCGGAAACACCATATATTTT. Its translation is CSAATGPGNTIYF. Full variable domain (remainder filled in from reference TRBV29-1 and TRBJ1-3): SAVISQKPSRDICQRGTSLTIQCQVDSQVTMMFWYRQQPGQSLTLIATANQGSEATYESGFVIDKFPISRPNLTFSTLTVSNMSPEDSSIYLCSAATGPGNTIYFGEGSWLTVV.

The chain is built from TRBV11-3 and TRBJ2-3; D may be TRBD1 (6 bases). V was shortened by 1 base and J by 2 bases, with 10 bases between the two germline ends. The length of the CDR3 is 15 residues. CDR1 is SGHNT and CDR2 is YENEEA in the germline V gene. CDR3 DNA: TGTGCCAGCAGCTTAGGGGGGCAGGTCACAGATACGCAGTATTTT. Its translation is CASSLGGQVTDTQYF.